The 4 T cell receptor beta chains given below trace back to one sample, sequenced in a study of PD-1 blockade in classical Hodgkin lymphoma (dated by TCRdb to 2020 to 2021). What this sample's time point label stands for: cycle 1 day 1 (C1D1), immediately before nivolumab initiation. Every trial patient had relapsed after autologous stem cell transplantation, and cohorts A, B and C differed in prior brentuximab vedotin exposure. Libraries were prepared through the immunoSEQ multiplex PCR assay. TCRdb's version of the immuneACCESS table is confined to in-frame rearrangements and falls short of the full clone set. An unresolved V gene accounts for under half of the shortfall where checked; the remainder is of unknown origin. The sample table lists about 13,000 clones, 82% of them with a count of one. Together, the top ten hold approximately 4% of the sample. The sample consisted of peripheral blood mononuclear cells (PBMCs), taken at baseline. Receptors were obtained from a human donor with classical Hodgkin lymphoma.

The sample holds a few counts of this clone. The chain joins TRBV7-9 to TRBJ2-2; D gene unclear. This CDR3 is 15 amino acids long. Trimming left V 1 base short and J 1 base short, with 7 bases between. Per the germline V gene, CDR1 is SEHNR and CDR2 is FQNEAQ (reference sequence). Here the CDR3 DNA reads TGTGCCAGCAGCTTAGGTCGGCAGAACACCGGGGAGCTGTTTTTT. Its translation: CASSLGRQNTGELFF.

V usage is TRBV5-4 and J usage is TRBJ1-3; 7 bases are a match to TRBD1. V dropped 4 bases and J dropped 4; count of bases not matched to a gene: 8. Germline V gives CDR1 SGHNT, CDR2 YYREEE (reference sequence). The CDR3 is 15 amino acids. CDR3 residues: CASSEQGRMGNTIYF. The CDR3 DNA reads as TGTGCCAGCAGCGAACAGGGGCGAATGGGAAACACCATATATTTT.

The J gene is TRBJ1-2, the V gene TRBV7-9; D remains ambiguous. CDR1 and CDR2 from the germline V gene are SEHNR and FQNEAQ (reference sequence). V dropped 5 bases and J dropped 3 bases, with 16 bases sitting between them. The CDR3 extends over 15 amino acids. The DNA of the CDR3 is TGTGCCAGCAGCCCTTGGACCGAAACGTACTATGGCTACACCTTC. This codes for CASSPWTETYYGYTF.

The chain carries TRBV5-6 and TRBJ2-3; TRBD2 matches 14 bases. The CDR3 sequence is 17 residues long. V lost 2 bases, J lost 6 bases, and 8 bases stayed unmatched. In germline, CDR1 is SGHDT, CDR2 YYEEEE. The CDR3 protein is CASSFRGLAGGLDTQYF. The DNA for the CDR3 is TGTGCCAGCAGCTTTCGAGGACTAGCGGGAGGTTTGGATACGCAGTATTTT.